Listed below are T cell receptor beta chains from one sample, sequenced in a study of technical replicates of blood from a few donors. Sequencing was performed with immunoSEQ multiplex PCR; in TCRdb, only in-frame clones are kept and a portion is missing. Among 55,000 to 75,000 clones listed, roughly 91% were seen once. Material for sequencing was PBMCs. These receptors all come from a human donor in good health. Some clones in this sample may be carry-over from other donors' samples. The CDR3 runs from the conserved cysteine through the conserved F or W. A D gene is named only where the DNA matches it firmly. Rows may omit the clone size; those that give it use once, few, many or a size class.

clone size	D gene	V gene	J gene	CDR3 protein
NA	TRBD1	TRBV5-1	TRBJ2-1	CASSYQGQDNEQFF
NA	NA	TRBV6-5	TRBJ1-5	CASSRGSSSNQPQHF
NA	TRBD2	TRBV2	TRBJ2-2	CASSDLAGGPGELFF
NA	TRBD1	TRBV6-6	TRBJ2-5	CASSKDRAQETQYF
NA	TRBD1	TRBV13	TRBJ1-6	CASSPGQGNSPLHF
NA	NA	TRBV11-2	TRBJ2-3	CASLATSANTQYF
NA	TRBD1	TRBV4-3	TRBJ2-7	CASSQERQGPISYEQYF
NA	NA	TRBV5-1	TRBJ2-3	CASSLSGDTQYF
NA	TRBD1	TRBV4-1	TRBJ1-5	CASSSGQYQPQHF
once	NA	TRBV30	TRBJ1-5	CAWAGFSNQPQHF
NA	NA	TRBV10-3	TRBJ1-2	CAISESEGDGGYTF
NA	TRBD2	TRBV2	TRBJ2-7	CASRKSSAGGYEQYF
NA	TRBD1	TRBV18	TRBJ1-4	CASSPQGADEKLFF
NA	NA	TRBV6-5	TRBJ1-1	CASSYRDTNTEAFF
NA	TRBD2	TRBV9	TRBJ2-1	CASSVRSQREGGEQFF
NA	TRBD1	TRBV4-2	TRBJ1-4	CASSQDRGTLEKLFF
NA	TRBD2	TRBV6-5	TRBJ2-1	CASSRGGSSYNEQFF
NA	TRBD1	TRBV19	TRBJ1-2	CASIPSGQGNYGYTF
few	TRBD2	TRBV5-6	TRBJ2-7	CASSEGLAGGYEQYF
NA	TRBD1	TRBV7-8	TRBJ1-5	CASSQRQGDGPQHF
NA	TRBD1	TRBV5-1	TRBJ1-4	CASSLGTGGDEKLFF
NA	TRBD2	TRBV7-8	TRBJ2-2	CASNLGMGGTGGELFF
NA	NA	TRBV5-8	TRBJ1-4	CASSKAGVRTNEKLFF
NA	NA	TRBV29-1	TRBJ2-2	CSTRESGELFF
NA	NA	TRBV7-9	TRBJ2-5	CASSRVTPETQYF
NA	TRBD1	TRBV5-1	TRBJ2-7	CASSPVGDSFYEQYF
NA	TRBD2	TRBV13	TRBJ2-5	CASSLEGGGAAQYF
NA	NA	TRBV27	TRBJ1-5	CASSPSPGRSGNQPQHF
NA	TRBD1	TRBV14	TRBJ2-2	CASSEGQGGTGELFF
once	NA	TRBV4-3	TRBJ2-7	CASSQDLAAAYEQYF
NA	NA	TRBV27	TRBJ1-1	CASKEGEQVAFF
NA	NA	TRBV9	TRBJ1-1	CASSRGGNTEAFF
NA	TRBD1	TRBV4-2	TRBJ1-6	CASSQETGGSYNSPLHF
NA	TRBD2	TRBV6-6	TRBJ2-3	CASIRTSGTDTQYF
NA	NA	TRBV6-6	TRBJ1-6	CASSYSLGGSPLHF
NA	TRBD2	TRBV5-4	TRBJ2-7	CASSPGGGGPYEQYF
NA	TRBD1	TRBV29-1	TRBJ2-5	CSVEDLGDRGEETQYF
few	NA	TRBV6-5	TRBJ1-2	CASSYLQGSGYTF
NA	NA	TRBV15	TRBJ2-7	CATSEGWPLGGEQYF
NA	TRBD2	TRBV7-2	TRBJ2-2	CAIRGQRGVTGELFF
NA	NA	TRBV5-4	TRBJ1-4	CASSLLAGGANEKLFF
NA	NA	TRBV7-3	TRBJ1-1	CASSLTHRVRVTEAFF
NA	NA	TRBV29-1	TRBJ2-7	CSVEGADSSYEQYF